Following are 32 T cell receptor beta chains from one sample sequenced in a study of blood T cell repertoires in COVID-19. Clones were sequenced by immunoSEQ multiplex PCR, and TCRdb holds only the in-frame ones, with some missing. This sample carries 40,000 to 50,000 clones, over 75% of them seen once, and the ten largest clones take around 14%. The sequencing sample was made of peripheral blood. Every receptor here comes from a human donor in a cohort sampled during active COVID-19. The donor label of this sample is uncertain.

The chain combines TRBV27 with TRBJ1-4; 9 nucleotides match TRBD1. J lost 7 bases, V lost 6 bases, and 9 bases had no gene match. The germline V gene encodes CDR1 MNHEY and CDR2 SMNVEV (reference sequence). The CDR3 has 15 amino acids. This CDR3 is CASRSPGTGSEKLFF. The DNA for the CDR3 is TGTGCCAGCAGGTCGCCCGGGACAGGGAGTGAAAAACTGTTTTTT.

V gene TRBV4-1 combines with J gene TRBJ2-1; tentative D call: TRBD2 (6 bases). CDR3 length equals 20 residues. The V gene's germline CDR1 is MGHRA and CDR2 YSYEKL. V lost 2 bases and J 4 bases, leaving 27 bases between the germline ends. This CDR3 reads CASSQPTGPRTGGRYNEQFF. The CDR3 nucleotides read TGCGCCAGCAGCCAACCGACGGGCCCCAGGACCGGAGGGAGGTACAATGAGCAGTTCTTC.

The V call is TRBV29-1, the J call TRBJ2-7, with D possibly matching TRBD2 (6 bases). Per the germline V gene, CDR1 is SQVTM and CDR2 is ANQGSEA. This CDR3 is built from 13 residues. V lost 4 bases and J 3 bases, leaving 13 bases between the germline ends. The CDR3 loop is CSVGRDFGYEQYF. The DNA for the CDR3 is TGCAGCGTTGGCCGGGACTTCGGCTACGAGCAGTACTTC.

The chain carries TRBV24-1 and TRBJ2-1, with TRBD1 as a possible D gene (5 bases). The CDR3 spans 16 residues. Trimming removed 4 bases at V and 9 bases at J, with 21 bases between. Germline V gives CDR1 KGHDR, CDR2 SFDVKD. The CDR3, as DNA: TGTGCCACCAGTGAATCCCCTCCAGGGTCTCCGGGTGAGCAGTTCTTC. Its translation is CATSESPPGSPGEQFF.

V is TRBV2 and J is TRBJ1-4; D is ambiguous. Germline V gene lookup returns CDR1 SNHLY and CDR2 FYNNEI. Trimming left V 6 bases short and J 10 bases short, with 12 bases between. The CDR3 has 12 amino acids. In nucleotides, the CDR3 is TGTGCCAGCAGGGAGGAGGTGGGAAAACTGTTTTTT. This translates into CASREEVGKLFF.

The V call is TRBV7-9, the J call TRBJ1-1; maybe TRBD1 (5 bases). The CDR3 consists of 14 residues. The V end lost 2 bases, the J end lost 1 base, and 8 bases lay between the germline ends. CDR1 is SEHNR, CDR2 FQNEAQ, per germline (reference sequence). In DNA form, the CDR3 reads TGTGCCAGCAGCTTAATGGGGGGGAACACTGAAGCTTTCTTT. Translating gives CASSLMGGNTEAFF.

The gene calls are TRBV6-5 and TRBJ2-5; 9 bases are shared with TRBD1. The CDR3 totals 15 residues. CDR1 and CDR2 (germline): MNHEY, SVGAGI. V dropped 7 bases and J dropped 1; count of bases not matched to a gene: 7. The CDR3 is CASIPTGGIQETQYF. The CDR3 nucleotides read TGTGCCAGCATTCCGACAGGGGGGATCCAAGAGACCCAGTACTTC.

The rearrangement uses TRBV7-9 and TRBJ1-5, with a weak D call TRBD1 (5 bases). The CDR3 consists of 16 residues. CDR1 SEHNR and CDR2 FQNEAQ come from the germline V gene (reference sequence). V lost 1 base and J 2 bases, leaving 12 bases between the germline ends. The DNA for the CDR3 is TGTGCCAGCAGCTTAGATGGCGGGGGGGGCAATCAGCCCCAGCATTTT. This translates into CASSLDGGGGNQPQHF.

The chain links TRBV5-1 to TRBJ2-1, with D unclear. Germline lookup yields CDR1 SGHRS and CDR2 YFSETQ. Trimming removed 5 bases at V and 7 bases at J, with 19 bases between. The length of the CDR3 is 15 residues. The CDR3 region is CASRLESGIWNEQFF. The CDR3 coding sequence is TGCGCCAGCAGGCTTGAAAGTGGCATTTGGAATGAGCAGTTCTTC. The complete variable domain, with remaining parts taken from reference TRBV5-1 and TRBJ2-1, reads KAGVTQTPRYLIKTRGQQVTLSCSPISGHRSVSWYQQTPGQGLQFLFEYFSETQRNKGNFPGRFSGRQFSNSRSEMNVSTLELGDSALYLCASRLESGIWNEQFFGPGTRLTVL.

The CDR3 protein is CASSLGTGFTDTQYF. DNA of the CDR3: TGTGCCAGCAGCTTAGGGACAGGCTTCACAGATACGCAGTATTTT. This chain links TRBV7-9 with TRBJ2-3; TRBD1 matches at 7 bases. V lost 1 base and J lost 2; bases outside the gene matches: 3. From germline, CDR1 is SEHNR and CDR2 FQNEAQ (reference sequence). This CDR3 spans 15 amino acids.

CDR3 coding DNA: TGCGCCAGCAGCTACCAACCTCAACTAACGCCGGGACAGGGCGCTCCCAAGGGGCCCCAGCATTTT. Translated, it gives CASSYQPQLTPGQGAPKGPQHF. The chain couples TRBV4-1 to TRBJ1-5, with 9 bases identical to TRBD1. With 5 bases clipped from V and 9 bases from J, the junction kept 32 bases outside the gene matches. The CDR3 length is 22 residues. Germline V CDR1 and CDR2: MGHRA, YSYEKL.

Worth noting for this clone: Mismatch with germline at one junction end may stem from a read error. The gene calls are TRBV5-1 and TRBJ2-1; D gene unclear. CDR3 length equals 13 residues. Germline V gene sequence: CDR1 SGHRS, CDR2 YFSETQ. DNA of the CDR3: TGCGCCAGCAGCTTGGCGGGTGTAGCCCCTCTTATCTTC. As protein: CASSLAGVAPLIF. Using reference TRBV5-1 and TRBJ2-1 for the parts outside the CDR3, the full variable domain is KAGVTQTPRYLIKTRGQQVTLSCSPISGHRSVSWYQQTPGQGLQFLFEYFSETQRNKGNFPGRFSGRQFSNSRSEMNVSTLELGDSALYLCASSLAGVAPLIFGPGTRLTVL.

This rearrangement joins TRBV5-4 to TRBJ2-3; 12 bases map to TRBD2. Germline CDR1 and CDR2: SGHNT and YYREEE (reference sequence). The CDR3 runs to 15 residues. With 1 base clipped from V and 7 bases from J, the junction kept 4 bases outside the gene matches. This CDR3 is CASSLTSGGRNTQYF. The CDR3 DNA reads as TGTGCCAGCAGCTTGACTAGCGGGGGGCGGAATACGCAGTATTTT.

The chain employs TRBV5-4 and TRBJ2-3; possibly TRBD2 for D (5 bases). This CDR3 is 16 amino acids long. Per the germline V gene, CDR1 is SGHNT and CDR2 is YYREEE (reference sequence). V shed 0 bases and J shed 6 bases, with 17 bases lying between them. This chain's CDR3 is CASSLGTSRSGDTQYF. The CDR3 DNA reads TGTGCCAGCAGCTTGGGGACTTCCCGGTCGGGTGATACGCAGTATTTT.

This chain joins TRBV28 and TRBJ1-5, with a possible D match to TRBD1 (6 bases). The CDR3 loop spans 19 amino acids. V lost 6 bases to trimming and J lost 0 bases, with 24 bases between them. Germline assignment: CDR1 MDHEN and CDR2 SYDVKM. CDR3 nucleotides: TGTGCCAGCAGCATCCTAACAGGGTTTGGGGGCTATAGCAATCAGCCCCAGCATTTT. Encoded protein: CASSILTGFGGYSNQPQHF.

V gene TRBV10-3 combines with J gene TRBJ2-1; 9 bases line up with TRBD1. The length of the CDR3 is 14 residues. Trimming cost V 2 bases and J 6 bases; bases outside gene matches: 2. Germline values: CDR1 ENHRY, CDR2 SYGVKD. The CDR3 spells CAISEAGQGNEQFF. CDR3 DNA: TGTGCCATCAGTGAGGCGGGACAGGGCAATGAGCAGTTCTTC.

J is TRBJ1-1 and V is TRBV19, with D tentatively TRBD1 (6 bases). The CDR3 contains 14 residues. Germline loops: CDR1 LNHDA, CDR2 SQIVND (reference sequence). Trimming took off 3 bases at V and 1 base at J, with 9 bases between the two ends. The CDR3 loop is CASSILQGNTEAFF. The DNA for the CDR3 is TGTGCCAGTAGTATCCTACAGGGGAACACTGAAGCTTTCTTT.

The chain uses TRBV19 and TRBJ1-2; the match to TRBD1 covers 8 bases. CDR3 length: 13 residues. Germline assignment: CDR1 LNHDA and CDR2 SQIVND (reference sequence). Losses at the gene ends were 5 bases for V and 4 bases for J; bases not matched to a gene: 3. In DNA form, the CDR3 reads TGTGCCAGTAGTCCGGGGACAGGCTATGGCTACACCTTC. Amino acids: CASSPGTGYGYTF.

The chain couples TRBV25-1 to TRBJ2-1; 9 nucleotides align to TRBD1. Germline V gives CDR1 MGHDK, CDR2 SYGVNS. The CDR3 extends over 16 amino acids. Losses at the gene ends were 7 bases for V and 7 bases for J; bases not matched to a gene: 14. The CDR3 region is CASTRPPGQGGNEQFF. The CDR3 DNA reads TGTGCCAGCACTCGTCCCCCGGGACAGGGTGGGAATGAGCAGTTCTTC.

The chain has TRBV7-2 and TRBJ2-1; possible D gene TRBD2, 6 bases. The germline V gene encodes CDR1 SGHTA and CDR2 FQGNSA. Trimming pared 0 bases from V and 4 bases from J, leaving 16 bases between. The CDR3 has 17 amino acids. CDR3 sequence: CASSLAYEGTLYNEQFF. The CDR3 DNA reads TGTGCCAGCAGCTTAGCCTACGAAGGGACTTTGTACAATGAGCAGTTCTTC.

This chain connects TRBV6-5 to TRBJ1-3, with D perhaps matching TRBD1 (6 bases). CDR1 is MNHEY, CDR2 SVGAGI, per germline. The length of the CDR3 is 15 residues. V was shortened by 7 bases and J by 4 bases, with 17 bases between the two germline ends. DNA for the CDR3: TGTGCCAGCACCCCAAGCGTGGGGGCAGGAAACACCATATATTTT. It encodes CASTPSVGAGNTIYF.

This clone was recorded only once. The chain uses TRBV6-5 and TRBJ1-5; D is unclear. From germline, CDR1 is MNHEY and CDR2 SVGAGI. This CDR3 is 15 amino acids long. Trimming cost V 0 bases and J 4 bases, with 10 bases left between them. CDR3 region: CASSYSIQDNQPQHF. For the CDR3, the DNA is TGTGCCAGCAGTTACTCTATCCAGGATAATCAGCCCCAGCATTTT.

This clone turned up a few times. The V and J genes are TRBV18 and TRBJ1-3; D uncertain. CDR3 size: 12 residues. The germline CDR1 and CDR2 sequences are KGHSH and LQKENI. The V end lost 6 bases, the J end lost 2 bases, and 5 bases lay between the germline ends. The CDR3 sequence is CASSPAGNTIYF. In nucleotides, the CDR3 is TGTGCCAGCTCCCCGGCTGGAAACACCATATATTTT.

The count of this clone is one. J is TRBJ1-1 and V is TRBV6-5; 7 bases align to TRBD1. V lost 10 bases and J lost 2; bases outside the gene matches: 10. The CDR3 is 14 amino acids. The V gene's germline CDR1 is MNHEY and CDR2 SVGAGI. The CDR3 reads CATNRGQTNTEAFF. CDR3 nucleotides: TGTGCCACCAATCGGGGACAGACTAACACTGAAGCTTTCTTT.

The CDR3 DNA reads TGTGCCAGCAGCCAGGCTACAGGGGATCAACAGCCCCAGCATTTT. This gives the protein CASSQATGDQQPQHF. The chain carries TRBV3-1 (or the pseudogene TRBV3-2) and TRBJ1-5; 7 positions agree with TRBD1. The junction had 9 bases not matched to a gene; V was cut back by 3 bases and J by 7 bases. This CDR3 is 15 amino acids long. Per the germline V gene, CDR1 is LGHDT and CDR2 is YNNKEL (reference sequence).

This rearrangement joins TRBV4-3 to TRBJ1-6, with a weak D call TRBD1 (6 bases). CDR1 and CDR2 from the germline V gene are LGHNA and YSLEER. V was trimmed by 4 bases and J by 14 bases, leaving 15 bases between them. The CDR3 spans 13 residues. The CDR3 is CASSRGLGLTLHF. CDR3 in DNA: TGCGCCAGCAGCCGGGGGCTGGGATTGACCCTCCACTTT.

V and J are TRBV10-3 and TRBJ2-7; the D gene is possibly TRBD2 (6 bases). The CDR3 is 15 residues long. Trimming cost V 3 bases and J 3 bases, with 15 bases left between them. Germline V gene data show CDR1 as ENHRY and CDR2 as SYGVKD. The CDR3 loop is CAISESRGGGYEQYF. Here the CDR3 DNA reads TGTGCCATCAGTGAATCTAGGGGAGGAGGCTACGAGCAGTACTTC.

The rearrangement joins TRBV2 to TRBJ2-3; 10 nucleotides match TRBD2. The V gene's germline CDR1 is SNHLY and CDR2 FYNNEI. The V and J ends lost 2 bases and 4 bases, in that order; junction bases with no gene match: 3. The CDR3 length is 15 residues. The CDR3 nucleotides read TGTGCCAGCAGTGAAACTAGCGGGACTTCAGATACGCAGTATTTT. The encoded protein is CASSETSGTSDTQYF. Full variable domain (outside the CDR3, taken from reference TRBV2 and TRBJ2-3): EPEVTQTPSHQVTQMGQEVILRCVPISNHLYFYWYRQILGQKVEFLVSFYNNEISEKSEIFDDQFSVERPDGSNFTLKIRSTKLEDSAMYFCASSETSGTSDTQYFGPGTRLTVL.

The chain is built from TRBV6-6 and TRBJ1-1; D not resolved. The V gene lost 0 bases and the J gene lost 2 bases, with 7 bases spanning the gap. Germline V gene lookup returns CDR1 MNHNY and CDR2 SVGAGI (reference sequence). The CDR3 loop spans 14 amino acids. CDR3 in DNA: TGTGCCAGCAGTTACTCTGAGGCCAACACTGAAGCTTTCTTT. It specifies CASSYSEANTEAFF.

The chain uses TRBV5-8 and TRBJ2-2; TRBD1 matches at 8 bases. Trimming took 4 bases from V and 0 from J; bases not matched to a gene: 2. In germline, CDR1 is SGHTS, CDR2 YDEGEE. The CDR3 length is 15 residues. The CDR3 nucleotides read TGTGCCAGCAGCCAGGGACAGGCGAACACCGGGGAGCTGTTTTTT. This codes for CASSQGQANTGELFF. The full variable domain, with the rest looked up from reference TRBV5-8 and TRBJ2-2, is EAGVTQSPTHLIKTRGQQATLRCSPISGHTSVYWYQQALGLGLQFLLWYDEGEERNRGNFPPRFSGRQFPNYSSELNVNALELEDSALYLCASSQGQANTGELFFGEGSRLTVL.

In nucleotides, the CDR3 is TGCGCCAGCAGCTTGTTGGGCAGGGCCGACACTGAAGCTTTCTTT. Its protein product is CASSLLGRADTEAFF. V is TRBV5-1 and J is TRBJ1-1; TRBD1 might be the D (5 bases). With 1 base removed from V and 3 bases from J, the gap between germline ends came to 13 bases. This CDR3 contains 15 residues. Germline values: CDR1 SGHRS, CDR2 YFSETQ.

The gene calls are TRBV9 and TRBJ2-5; the D gene is possibly TRBD2 (7 bases). The CDR3 consists of 15 residues. Germline V gene lookup returns CDR1 SGDLS and CDR2 YYNGEE. V lost 3 bases to trimming and J lost 2 bases, with 14 bases between them. CDR3 nucleotides: TGTGCCAGCAGCGCCGGGGGGCCTGTACAAGAGACCCAGTACTTC. It specifies CASSAGGPVQETQYF.